This entry concerns a single TCR beta chain. Its antigen is unknown. 13 Jbeta primers and 60 Vbeta primers were used for the PCR. Measured with immunoSEQ multiplex PCR; TCRdb has only the in-frame clones, and not every one. Among about 140,000 clones listed, 70% to 85% were seen once. This entry belongs to a study of cytomegalovirus exposure and HLA in healthy donors. Study observations and caveats: Some TCR beta chains (more than 150 of them) were listed as cytomegalovirus-associated. It was reported that the classifier diagnosed cytomegalovirus status with high specificity and sensitivity in both the original and validation cohorts. In a later analysis, compared with equally common non-associated chains, HLA-associated beta chains were more expanded. TCR beta V segments were, for the most part, productive about 87% or about 30% of the time in an earlier analysis.

Between the trimmed V and J ends, which lost 0 bases and 3 bases, there was a span of 8 bases. The CDR3 length is 14 residues. Germline V gives CDR1 SGHRS, CDR2 YFSETQ. The TCR was taken from a man aged 35-49 years in good health and CMV-seropositive. V gene TRBV5-1 combines with J gene TRBJ2-3; TRBD2 might be the D (5 bases). Material for sequencing was PBMCs. The CDR3 nucleotides read TGCGCCAGCAGCTTGGACGGCGGGACAGATACGCAGTATTTT. This sequence encodes CASSLDGGTDTQYF.